The clone carrying this T cell receptor (beta chain) has a handful of counts. The data were obtained in a study of response to subunit inactivated influenza vaccine. MiXCR, run by TCRdb on the RT-PCR reads, gives a single entry per CDR3 protein. The sample lists 450,000 to 600,000 distinct CDR3 sequences; 6% to 9% were seen once. Material: PBMCs from blood, obtained about 23 months after vaccination. The clonotype was recovered from a man aged 50 to 69 who received an inactivated influenza vaccine.

The CDR3 reads CASSPRTDRGNTEAFF. The CDR3 nucleotides read TGCGCCAGCAGCCCCCGTACAGACCGTGGGAACACTGAAGCTTTCTTT. The chain links TRBV5-1 to TRBJ1-1, with D unclear. Germline V gene data show CDR1 as SGHRS and CDR2 as YFSETQ. V gave up 4 bases and J gave up 1 base, with 17 bases separating them. The CDR3 is 16 residues long.